The T cell receptor (beta chain) described here comes from a study of OX40 agonist ivuxolimab in advanced cancers. Study-level background: Dose-escalation subjects each had hepatocellular carcinoma, melanoma, renal cell or head and neck cancer. Findings and limits, study-wide: More expanded clones were found, on average, in CD8+ than in CD4+ T cells. Circulating CD4+ and CD8+ T cells showed clonal expansion by week 6 at 0.1 to 3.0 mg/kg.

Repertoires were generated with immunoSEQ multiplex PCR, while TCRdb's copy carries only in-frame clones and drops some. Found here are 40,000 to 50,000 clones, approximately 88% of them singletons; the top ten hold less than 0.7%. The CDR3 length is 15 residues. From germline, CDR1 is SGHNT and CDR2 YENEEA. V lost 1 base, J lost 7 bases, and 11 bases lay in between. Regarding this clone: Its antigen is unidentified.

The sequence came from an adult with an advanced solid tumor such as melanoma, head and neck, liver or kidney cancer. This rearrangement joins TRBV11-3 to TRBJ1-6, with D perhaps TRBD1 (6 bases). Sequenced here: CD4+ or CD8+ T cells sorted from blood, sampled in a trial of the OX40 agonist ivuxolimab. CDR3 in DNA: TGTGCCAGCAGCTTAGTCGGGCAGGGGAATTCACCCCTCCACTTT. Its protein is CASSLVGQGNSPLHF.